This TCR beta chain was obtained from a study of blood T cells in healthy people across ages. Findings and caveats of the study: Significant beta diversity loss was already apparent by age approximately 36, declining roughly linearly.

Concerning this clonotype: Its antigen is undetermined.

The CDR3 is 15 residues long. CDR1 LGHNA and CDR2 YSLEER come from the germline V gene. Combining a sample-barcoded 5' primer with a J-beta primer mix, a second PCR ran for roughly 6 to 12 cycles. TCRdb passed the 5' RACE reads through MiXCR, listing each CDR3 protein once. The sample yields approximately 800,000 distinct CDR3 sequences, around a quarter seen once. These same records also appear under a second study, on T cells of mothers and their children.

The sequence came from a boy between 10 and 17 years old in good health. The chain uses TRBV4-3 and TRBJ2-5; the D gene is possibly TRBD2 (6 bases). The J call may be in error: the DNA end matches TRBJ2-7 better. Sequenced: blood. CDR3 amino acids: CASSQDSGGTSEQYF. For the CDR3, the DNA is TGCGCCAGCAGCCAAGACTCCGGCGGGACGAGCGAGCAGTACTTC.